The 11 T cell receptor beta chains reported below all come from one sample, sequenced in a study of blood T cell repertoires in COVID-19. Sequencing used immunoSEQ multiplex PCR; TCRdb keeps in-frame clones, though not all of them. The repertoire has around 250,000 clones, around 93% of them found once; the top ten carry 1% to 1.5%. The sample consisted of PBMCs or T cells enriched from blood (not recorded which). Source of these receptors: a human donor in a cohort exposed to, infected with or recovered from COVID-19 (not recorded which). The donor label of this sample is uncertain.

This chain uses TRBV28 with TRBJ1-2; D gene uncertain. Per the germline V gene, CDR1 is MDHEN and CDR2 is SYDVKM. The ends were cut back, 10 bases at V and 5 bases at J, with 20 bases in the middle. The CDR3 sequence is 14 residues long. The CDR3 DNA follows: TGTGCCACCAGAACCGCAATGGTAACATATGGCTACACCTTC. It translates to CATRTAMVTYGYTF.

This chain links TRBV9 with TRBJ1-3; D is ambiguous. Per germline, CDR1 SGDLS and CDR2 YYNGEE. V dropped 3 bases and J dropped 3 bases, with 13 bases sitting between them. CDR3 length: 15 amino acids. Written as DNA, the CDR3 is TGTGCCAGCAGCGCGGGAGAGTTGGATGGAAACACCATATATTTT. As protein: CASSAGELDGNTIYF.

The genes are TRBV19 and TRBJ2-7; D might be TRBD1 (5 bases). Germline loops: CDR1 LNHDA, CDR2 SQIVND (reference sequence). Trimming cost V 3 bases and J 4 bases, with 13 bases left between them. This CDR3 spans 14 amino acids. The CDR3 reads CASSIGRAKYEQYF. Written as DNA, the CDR3 is TGTGCCAGTAGTATCGGCAGGGCAAAATACGAGCAGTACTTC.

The chain links TRBV11-2 to TRBJ2-7; tentatively, D is TRBD1 (5 bases). V was clipped by 8 bases and J by 6 bases, with 23 bases between them. The germline V gene has CDR1 SGHAT and CDR2 FQNNGV. The CDR3 is made up of 15 amino acids. In DNA, the CDR3 is TGTGCCAGCGGCCAGACCTCCGGCAGAAGGGGCGAGCAGTACTTC. It translates to CASGQTSGRRGEQYF.

The chain joins TRBV6-2 or TRBV6-3 to TRBJ2-1; TRBD1 aligns across 9 bases. The CDR3 contains 15 residues. Germline CDR1 MNHEY, CDR2 SVGEGT. The ends lost 6 bases at V and 0 bases at J; junction bases unmatched: 3. CDR3 sequence: CASSHRGPSYNEQFF. The CDR3 bases are TGTGCCAGCAGCCACAGGGGGCCCTCCTACAATGAGCAGTTCTTC.

This chain links TRBV7-8 with TRBJ2-4; no clear D. Germline CDR1 SGHVS, CDR2 FQNEAQ. The CDR3 length is 17 residues. Trimming cost V 5 bases and J 0 bases, with 17 bases left between them. The CDR3 here is CASSLPRTSAAKNIQYF. The CDR3 bases are TGTGCCAGCAGCCTACCCCGAACGAGCGCAGCCAAAAACATTCAGTACTTC.

This chain uses TRBV5-5 with TRBJ2-5; D gene uncertain. Trimming stripped 3 bases from V and 2 bases from J, with 11 bases between. The CDR3 loop spans 14 amino acids. Germline V lookup: CDR1 SGHKS, CDR2 YYEKEE (reference sequence). The CDR3 nucleotides are TGTGCCAGCAGCTCGGAGCCGATTCAAGAGACCCAGTACTTC. As protein: CASSSEPIQETQYF.

The chain employs TRBV3-1 (or the pseudogene TRBV3-2) and TRBJ2-3; 8 nucleotides align to TRBD2. Germline loops: CDR1 LGHDT, CDR2 YNNKEL (reference sequence). The CDR3 length is 14 residues. Trimming removed 6 bases from V and 5 bases from J; junction bases left unmatched: 7. CDR3 nucleotide sequence: TGTGCCAGCAGGCCGGGGGGGCCAAGAGATACGCAGTATTTT. Translated, it gives CASRPGGPRDTQYF.

Worth noting for this clone: In the same sample, other DNA sequences code for this CDR3. The chain joins TRBV9 to TRBJ2-7; 9 bases fit TRBD1. The CDR3 consists of 15 residues. After removal of 4 bases from V and 3 bases from J, the junction contained 8 bases not matched to a gene. Looked up from germline, CDR1 is SGDLS and CDR2 is YYNGEE. CDR3 DNA sequence: TGTGCCAGCAGCCCCCGACAGGGGGGGGGCTACGAGCAGTACTTC. Protein sequence: CASSPRQGGGYEQYF.

The chain links TRBV7-9 to TRBJ1-3, with TRBD1 matching 7 bases. Germline loops: CDR1 SEHNR, CDR2 FQNEAQ (reference sequence). The J segment lost 2 bases and the V segment lost 5 bases, leaving 12 bases of the junction unmatched. The CDR3 runs to 17 residues. This CDR3 is CASSTSLQGQPGNTIYF. The CDR3 DNA sequence: TGTGCCAGCAGCACCTCCCTACAGGGGCAGCCTGGAAACACCATATATTTT.

V gene TRBV21-1 combines with J gene TRBJ2-3; the D call TRBD2 from the table was never checked on the DNA. TRBV21-1 is recorded as a pseudogene. This CDR3 has 16 amino acids. The CDR3: CASSKAERGDTDTQYF. Here the CDR3 DNA reads TGTGCCAGCAGCAAAGCCGAGCGGGGGGACACAGATACGCAGTATTTT.